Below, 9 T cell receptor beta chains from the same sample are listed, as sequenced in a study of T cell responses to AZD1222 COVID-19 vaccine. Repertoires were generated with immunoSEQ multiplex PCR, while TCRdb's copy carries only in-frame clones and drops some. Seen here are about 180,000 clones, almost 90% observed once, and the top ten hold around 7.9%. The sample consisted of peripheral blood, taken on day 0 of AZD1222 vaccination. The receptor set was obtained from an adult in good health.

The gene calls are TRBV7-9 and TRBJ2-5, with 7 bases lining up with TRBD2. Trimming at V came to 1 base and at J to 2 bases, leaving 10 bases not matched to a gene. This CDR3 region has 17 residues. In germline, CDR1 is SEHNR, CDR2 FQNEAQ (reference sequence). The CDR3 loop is CASSLEYQREEQETQYF. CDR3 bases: TGTGCCAGCAGCTTAGAGTACCAGCGGGAAGAACAAGAGACCCAGTACTTC.

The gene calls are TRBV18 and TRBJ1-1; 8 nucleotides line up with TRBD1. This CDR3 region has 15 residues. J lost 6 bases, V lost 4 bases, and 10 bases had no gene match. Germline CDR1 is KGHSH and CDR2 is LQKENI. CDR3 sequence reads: CASSLLQGAQSEAFF. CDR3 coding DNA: TGTGCCAGCTCACTCCTCCAGGGGGCGCAGTCTGAAGCTTTCTTT.

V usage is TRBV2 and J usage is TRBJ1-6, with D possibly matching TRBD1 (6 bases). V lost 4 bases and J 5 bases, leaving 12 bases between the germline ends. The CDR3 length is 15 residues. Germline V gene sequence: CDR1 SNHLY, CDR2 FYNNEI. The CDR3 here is CASSAQGDDNSPLHF. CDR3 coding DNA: TGTGCCAGCAGTGCACAGGGAGATGATAATTCACCCCTCCACTTT.

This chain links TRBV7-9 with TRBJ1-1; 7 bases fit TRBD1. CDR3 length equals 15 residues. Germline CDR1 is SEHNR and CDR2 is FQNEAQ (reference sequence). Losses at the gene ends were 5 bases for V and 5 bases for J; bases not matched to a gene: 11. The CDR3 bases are TGTGCCAGCAGCGAGGAGGGGGCCTTTCGTACTGAAGCTTTCTTT. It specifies CASSEEGAFRTEAFF.

CDR3: CASNNMGGEQYF. CDR3 sequence (DNA): TGTGCCAGCAACAACATGGGAGGCGAGCAGTACTTC. The rearrangement joins TRBV6-5 to TRBJ2-7; possible D gene TRBD2, 6 bases. The V gene lost 7 bases and the J gene lost 6 bases, with 13 bases spanning the gap. CDR1 MNHEY and CDR2 SVGAGI come from the germline V gene. The CDR3 loop spans 12 amino acids.

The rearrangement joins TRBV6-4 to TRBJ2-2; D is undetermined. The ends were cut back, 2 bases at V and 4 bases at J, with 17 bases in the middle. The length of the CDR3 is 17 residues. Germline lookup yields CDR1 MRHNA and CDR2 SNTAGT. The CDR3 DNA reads TGTGCCAGCAGTGACCTGATGAATAAACTATCCACCGGGGAGCTGTTTTTT. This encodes CASSDLMNKLSTGELFF.

In DNA form, the CDR3 reads TGCGCCAGCAGCCCATCACTTATTCGACAGGGGAGCTCCTACGAGCAGTACTTC. Its protein is CASSPSLIRQGSSYEQYF. The V call is TRBV5-1, the J call TRBJ2-7; 8 bases align to TRBD1. With V trimmed by 4 bases and J by 0 bases, 15 bases remained unmatched. There are 18 residues in the CDR3. Germline V gene sequence: CDR1 SGHRS, CDR2 YFSETQ. Full variable domain (remainder filled in from reference TRBV5-1 and TRBJ2-7): KAGVTQTPRYLIKTRGQQVTLSCSPISGHRSVSWYQQTPGQGLQFLFEYFSETQRNKGNFPGRFSGRQFSNSRSEMNVSTLELGDSALYLCASSPSLIRQGSSYEQYFGPGTRLTVT.

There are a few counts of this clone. The CDR3 DNA reads as TGTGCCAGTAGAACTTGGGGTGGGGAGCTGTTTTTT. Amino acids: CASRTWGGELFF. The V gene is TRBV19, the J gene TRBJ2-2; D unclear. This CDR3 is 12 amino acids long. V lost 6 bases to trimming and J lost 8 bases, with 10 bases between them. Germline V lookup: CDR1 LNHDA, CDR2 SQIVND (reference sequence).

CDR3 nucleotide sequence: TGCGCCAGCAGCCGACGGACAGACTACAATGAAAAACTGTTTTTT. As protein: CASSRRTDYNEKLFF. The chain joins TRBV4-1 to TRBJ1-4; TRBD1 might be the D (6 bases). The V end lost 4 bases, the J end lost 5 bases, and 14 bases lay between the germline ends. The CDR3 runs to 15 residues. Per germline, CDR1 MGHRA and CDR2 YSYEKL.